The present T cell receptor (beta chain) was sequenced within a study of patients and donors after allogeneic stem cell transplantation. V lost 4 bases to trimming and J lost 7 bases, with 14 bases between them. The CDR3 extends over 13 amino acids. The germline gives CDR1 MGHDK, CDR2 SYGVNS. Each CDR3 protein is one row after TCRdb ran MiXCR on the RT-PCR reads. The top ten clones hold more than 9% of a sample with about 200,000 distinct CDR3 sequences, roughly two fifths of them seen once. The sequencing sample was made of blood, either unsorted or a sorted T cell fraction (not recorded which). The origin of this receptor is a human donor who was either an allogeneic HSCT recipient or a stem cell or donor lymphocyte infusion donor (not recorded which). It is not recorded whose cells these are; they may come from a transplant donor. The gene calls are TRBV25-1 and TRBJ2-7; TRBD1 is a possible D gene (5 bases). CDR3 residues: CASSGRALGEQYF. The CDR3 DNA is TGTGCCAGCAGTGGCAGGGCCTTAGGGGAGCAGTACTTC.